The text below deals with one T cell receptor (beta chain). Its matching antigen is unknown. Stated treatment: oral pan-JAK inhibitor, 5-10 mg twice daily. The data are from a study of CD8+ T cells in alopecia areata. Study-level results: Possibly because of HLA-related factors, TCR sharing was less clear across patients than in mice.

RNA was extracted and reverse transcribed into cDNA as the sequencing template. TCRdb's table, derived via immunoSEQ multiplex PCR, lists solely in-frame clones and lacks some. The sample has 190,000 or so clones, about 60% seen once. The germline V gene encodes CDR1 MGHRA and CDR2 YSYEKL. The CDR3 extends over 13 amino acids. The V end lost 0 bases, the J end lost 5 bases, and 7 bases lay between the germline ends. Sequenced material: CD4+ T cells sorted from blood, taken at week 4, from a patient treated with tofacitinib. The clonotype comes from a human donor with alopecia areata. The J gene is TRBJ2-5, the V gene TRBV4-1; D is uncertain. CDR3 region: CASSQDRRETQYF. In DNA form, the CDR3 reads TGCGCCAGCAGCCAAGATCGGCGGGAGACCCAGTACTTC.